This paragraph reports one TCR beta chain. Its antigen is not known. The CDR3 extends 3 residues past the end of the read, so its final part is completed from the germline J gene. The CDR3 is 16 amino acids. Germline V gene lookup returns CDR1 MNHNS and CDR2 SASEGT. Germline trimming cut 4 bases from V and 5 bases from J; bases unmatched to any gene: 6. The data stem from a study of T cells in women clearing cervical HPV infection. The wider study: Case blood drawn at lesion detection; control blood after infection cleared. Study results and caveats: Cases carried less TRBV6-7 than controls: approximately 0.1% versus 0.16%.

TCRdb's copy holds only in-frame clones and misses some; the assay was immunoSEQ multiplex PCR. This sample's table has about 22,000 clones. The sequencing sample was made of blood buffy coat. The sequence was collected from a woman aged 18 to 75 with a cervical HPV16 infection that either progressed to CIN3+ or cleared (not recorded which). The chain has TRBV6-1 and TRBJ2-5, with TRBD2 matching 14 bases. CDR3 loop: CASSVTSGGAYETQYF. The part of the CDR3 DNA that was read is TGTGCCAGCAGTGTGACTAGCGGGGGGGCCTATGAGACC.